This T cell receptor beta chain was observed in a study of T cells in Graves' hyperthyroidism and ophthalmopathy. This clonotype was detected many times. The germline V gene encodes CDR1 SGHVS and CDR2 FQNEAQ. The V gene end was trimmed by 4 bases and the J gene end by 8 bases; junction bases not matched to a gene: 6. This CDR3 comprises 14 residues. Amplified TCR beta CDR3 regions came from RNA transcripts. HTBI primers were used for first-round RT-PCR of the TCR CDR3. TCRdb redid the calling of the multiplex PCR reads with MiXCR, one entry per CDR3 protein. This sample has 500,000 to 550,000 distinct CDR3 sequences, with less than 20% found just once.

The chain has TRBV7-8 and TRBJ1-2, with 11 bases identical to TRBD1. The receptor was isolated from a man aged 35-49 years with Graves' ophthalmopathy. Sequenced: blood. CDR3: CASSSRDRGKGYTF. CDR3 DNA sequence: TGTGCCAGCAGCTCCCGGGACAGGGGGAAGGGCTACACCTTC.